The present T cell receptor beta chain was sequenced within a study of T cells in narcolepsy. Study information: Donors had narcolepsy type 1 or type 2, or were healthy controls. Study-wide points: Healthy controls reportedly lacked the autoreactive clonotypes serially found in patients' blood. No autoreactive T cell clone sequences appeared in some memory CD4+ repertoires. Comparing one patient's CSF and blood CD4+ clonotypes highlighted HCRT- and TRIB2-specific autoreactive clonotypes.

Germline V gene lookup returns CDR1 SGHNT and CDR2 YYREEE (reference sequence). J lost 4 bases, V lost 0 bases, and 9 bases had no gene match. This CDR3 contains 17 residues. As concerns this clone: What it recognizes is unknown.

Clones were read by immunoSEQ multiplex PCR, and TCRdb kept only the in-frame ones, dropping some. Of around 39,000 clones detected, 70% to 85% appear once; the ten largest clones hold 1.5% to 2%. Sequencing was done on a sample of CD45RA- memory CD4+ T cells from PBMCs. The chain joins TRBV5-4 to TRBJ2-4, with 8 positions matching TRBD2. The source of this sequence is a human donor with narcolepsy. The CDR3 loop is CASSLAGGAGSKNIQYF. The CDR3 DNA reads as TGTGCCAGCAGCTTGGCCGGGGGGGCGGGTAGTAAAAACATTCAGTACTTC.